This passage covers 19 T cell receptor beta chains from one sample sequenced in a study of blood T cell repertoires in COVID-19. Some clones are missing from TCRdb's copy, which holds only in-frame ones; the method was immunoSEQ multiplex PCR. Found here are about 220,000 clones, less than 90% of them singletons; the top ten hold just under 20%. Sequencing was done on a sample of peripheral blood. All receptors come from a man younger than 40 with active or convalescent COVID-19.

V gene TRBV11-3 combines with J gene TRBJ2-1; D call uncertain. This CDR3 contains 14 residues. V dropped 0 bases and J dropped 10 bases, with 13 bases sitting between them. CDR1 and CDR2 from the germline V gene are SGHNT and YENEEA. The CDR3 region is CASSLERRSSEQFF. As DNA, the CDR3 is TGTGCCAGCAGCTTAGAGCGCCGGTCATCCGAGCAGTTCTTC. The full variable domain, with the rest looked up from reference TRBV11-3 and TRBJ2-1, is EAGVVQSPRYKIIEKKQPVAFWCNPISGHNTLYWYLQNLGQGPELLIRYENEEAVDDSQLPKDRFSAERLKGVDSTLKIQPAELGDSAVYLCASSLERRSSEQFFGPGTRLTVL.

CDR3 region: CASSLHPREDTQYF. For the CDR3, the DNA is TGTGCCAGCAGCTTGCACCCCAGGGAAGATACGCAGTATTTT. The chain uses TRBV5-5 and TRBJ2-3; TRBD1 might be the D (5 bases). CDR1 and CDR2 from the germline V gene are SGHKS and YYEKEE (reference sequence). The germline V and J ends were trimmed by 1 base and 5 bases, with 11 bases remaining between them. CDR3 length equals 14 residues. The entire variable domain, with the rest obtained from reference TRBV5-5 and TRBJ2-3, is as follows: DAGVTQSPTHLIKTRGQQVTLRCSPISGHKSVSWYQQVLGQGPQFIFQYYEKEERGRGNFPDRFSARQFPNYSSELNVNALLLGDSALYLCASSLHPREDTQYFGPGTRLTVL.

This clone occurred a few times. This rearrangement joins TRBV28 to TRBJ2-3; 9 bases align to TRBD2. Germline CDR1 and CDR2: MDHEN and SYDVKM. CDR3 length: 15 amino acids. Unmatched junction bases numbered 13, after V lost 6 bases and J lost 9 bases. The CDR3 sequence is CASRPLAGSLRTQYF. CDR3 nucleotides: TGTGCCAGCAGACCGCTAGCGGGAAGTCTGCGAACGCAGTATTTT.

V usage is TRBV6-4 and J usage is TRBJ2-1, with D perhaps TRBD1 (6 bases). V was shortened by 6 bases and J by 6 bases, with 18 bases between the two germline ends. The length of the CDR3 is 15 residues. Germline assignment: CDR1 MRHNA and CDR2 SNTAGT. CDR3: CASSANWGPLNEQFF. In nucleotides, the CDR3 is TGTGCCAGCAGCGCGAACTGGGGGCCTCTCAATGAGCAGTTCTTC.

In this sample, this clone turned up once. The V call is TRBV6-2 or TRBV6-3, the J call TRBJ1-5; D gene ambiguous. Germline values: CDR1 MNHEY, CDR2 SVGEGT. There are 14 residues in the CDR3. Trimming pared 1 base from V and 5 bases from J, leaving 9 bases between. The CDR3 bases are TGTGCCAGCAGTTACTATTCCATTGATCAGCCCCAGCATTTT. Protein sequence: CASSYYSIDQPQHF.

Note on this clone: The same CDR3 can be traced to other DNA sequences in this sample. CDR3 coding DNA: TGCGCCAGCAGCTTGGCGGAAGAGACCCAGTACTTC. This translates into CASSLAEETQYF. This sequence joins TRBV5-1 and TRBJ2-5; no clear D. The CDR3 totals 12 residues. V was shortened by 0 bases and J by 3 bases, with 3 bases between the two germline ends. CDR1 SGHRS and CDR2 YFSETQ come from the germline V gene.

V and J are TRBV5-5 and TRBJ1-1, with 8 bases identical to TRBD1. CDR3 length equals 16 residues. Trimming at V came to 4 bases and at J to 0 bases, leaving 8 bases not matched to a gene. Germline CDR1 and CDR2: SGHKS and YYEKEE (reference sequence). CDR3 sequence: CASSQVRTGMNTEAFF. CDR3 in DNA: TGTGCCAGCAGCCAGGTGAGGACAGGGATGAACACTGAAGCTTTCTTT.

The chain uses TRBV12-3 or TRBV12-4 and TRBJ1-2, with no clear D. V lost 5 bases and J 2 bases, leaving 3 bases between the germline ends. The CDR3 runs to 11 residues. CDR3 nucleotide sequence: TGTGCCAGCAGTATAAACTATGGCTACACCTTC. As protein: CASSINYGYTF.

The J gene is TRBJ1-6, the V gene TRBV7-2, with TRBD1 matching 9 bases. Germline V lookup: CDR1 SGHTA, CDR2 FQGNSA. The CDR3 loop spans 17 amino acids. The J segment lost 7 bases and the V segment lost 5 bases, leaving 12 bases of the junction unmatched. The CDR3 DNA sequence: TGTGCCAGCAGCACCCTGATGGGGACAGGGATGAATTCACCCCTCCACTTT. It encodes CASSTLMGTGMNSPLHF.

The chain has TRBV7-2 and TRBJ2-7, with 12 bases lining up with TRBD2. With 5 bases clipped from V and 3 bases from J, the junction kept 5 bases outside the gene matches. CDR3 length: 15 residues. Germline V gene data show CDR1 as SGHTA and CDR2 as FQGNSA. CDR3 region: CASSPRLAGVYEQYF. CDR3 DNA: TGTGCCAGCAGCCCGCGACTAGCGGGGGTCTACGAGCAGTACTTC. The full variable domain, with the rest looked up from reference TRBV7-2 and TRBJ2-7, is GAGVSQSPSNKVTEKGKDVELRCDPISGHTALYWYRQSLGQGLEFLIYFQGNSAPDKSGLPSDRFSAERTGGSVSTLTIQRTQQEDSAVYLCASSPRLAGVYEQYFGPGTRLTVT.

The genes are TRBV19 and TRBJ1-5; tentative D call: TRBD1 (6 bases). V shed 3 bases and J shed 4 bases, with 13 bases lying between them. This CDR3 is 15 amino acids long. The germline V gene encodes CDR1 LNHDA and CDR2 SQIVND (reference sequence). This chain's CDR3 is CASSISGAENQPQHF. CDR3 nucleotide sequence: TGTGCCAGTAGTATTTCAGGGGCCGAAAATCAGCCCCAGCATTTT.

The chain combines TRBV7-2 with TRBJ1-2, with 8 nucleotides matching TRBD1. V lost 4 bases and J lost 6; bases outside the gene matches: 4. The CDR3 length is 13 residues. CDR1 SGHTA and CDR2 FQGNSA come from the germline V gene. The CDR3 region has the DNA TGTGCCAGCAGCTCCGACAGGGGCCATGGCTACACCTTC. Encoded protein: CASSSDRGHGYTF.

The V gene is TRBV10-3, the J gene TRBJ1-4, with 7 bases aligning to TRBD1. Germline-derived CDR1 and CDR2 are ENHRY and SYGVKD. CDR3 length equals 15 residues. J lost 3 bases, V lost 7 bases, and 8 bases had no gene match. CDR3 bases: TGTGCCATCAAACAGGGGAGGAATGCTAATGAAAAACTGTTTTTT. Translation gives CAIKQGRNANEKLFF.

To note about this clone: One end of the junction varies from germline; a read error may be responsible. The CDR3 loop is CASSLASGDYNEQFF. The CDR3 coding sequence is TGTGCTAGCAGCTTAGCTAGCGGGGACTACAATGAGCAGTTCTTC. The chain is built from TRBV7-7 and TRBJ2-1; 9 nucleotides match TRBD2. Germline-derived CDR1 and CDR2 are SSHAT and FNYEAQ (reference sequence). This CDR3 contains 15 residues. Full variable domain (remainder filled in from reference TRBV7-7 and TRBJ2-1): GAGVSQSPRYKVTKRGQDVTLRCDPISSHATLYWYQQALGQGPEFLTYFNYEAQPDKSGLPSDRFSAERPEGSISTLTIQRTEQRDSAMYRCASSLASGDYNEQFFGPGTRLTVL.

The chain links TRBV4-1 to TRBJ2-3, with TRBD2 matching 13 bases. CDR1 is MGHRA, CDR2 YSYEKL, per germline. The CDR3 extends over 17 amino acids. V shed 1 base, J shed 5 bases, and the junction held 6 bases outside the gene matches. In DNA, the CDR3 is TGCGCCAGCAGCCAAGTAACTAGCGGGAGGGCCAAAGATACGCAGTATTTT. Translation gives CASSQVTSGRAKDTQYF.

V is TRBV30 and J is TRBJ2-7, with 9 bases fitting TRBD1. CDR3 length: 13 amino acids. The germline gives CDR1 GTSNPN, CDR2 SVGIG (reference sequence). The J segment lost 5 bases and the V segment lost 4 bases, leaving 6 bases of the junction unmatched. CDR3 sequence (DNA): TGTGCCTGGACCGGGACAGGGAGTCACGAGCAGTACTTC. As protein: CAWTGTGSHEQYF.

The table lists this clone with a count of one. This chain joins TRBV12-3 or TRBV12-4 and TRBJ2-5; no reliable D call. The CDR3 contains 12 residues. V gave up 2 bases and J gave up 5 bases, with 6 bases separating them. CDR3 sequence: CASSLFGETQYF. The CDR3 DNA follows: TGTGCCAGCAGTTTATTCGGGGAGACCCAGTACTTC.

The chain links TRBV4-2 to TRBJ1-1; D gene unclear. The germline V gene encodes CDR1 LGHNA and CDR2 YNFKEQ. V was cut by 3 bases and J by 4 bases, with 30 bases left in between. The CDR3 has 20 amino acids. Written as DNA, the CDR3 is TGTGCCAGCAGCCACGCTCGACCGGACGGACTACTAGGAGGAGGCACTGAAGCTTTCTTT. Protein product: CASSHARPDGLLGGGTEAFF.

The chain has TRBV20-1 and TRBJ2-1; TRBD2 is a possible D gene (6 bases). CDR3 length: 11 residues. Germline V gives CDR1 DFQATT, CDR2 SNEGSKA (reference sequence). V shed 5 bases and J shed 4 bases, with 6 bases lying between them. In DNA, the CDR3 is TGCAGTGCTGGGACTTACAATGAGCAGTTCTTC. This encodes CSAGTYNEQFF.